Shown below are 18 T cell receptor beta chains from a single sample sequenced in a study of blood T cells in healthy people across ages (dated by TCRdb to between 2014 and 2017). Library preparation used 5' RACE. Instrument on record: Illumina HiSeq 2500. A second PCR of roughly 6 to 11 cycles was run with a J-beta primer mix and a sample-barcoded 5' primer. The raw public reads went through TCRdb reprocessing: fastp at Q25, MiXCR clone calling, in-frame beta chains kept. Each entry is one CDR3 protein sequence, shown with its most common DNA and genes. The sample contains 1 million or so distinct CDR3 sequences, over 35% of them found a single time. The top ten clonotypes cover approximately 19% of the sample. Material: blood. Receptors originate from a woman in her sixties or seventies in good health.

This chain joins TRBV7-3 and TRBJ2-3, with D possibly being TRBD2 (5 bases). Trimming took off 3 bases at V and 6 bases at J, with 10 bases between the two ends. Germline-derived CDR1 and CDR2 are SGHTA and FQGTGA. The CDR3 extends over 13 amino acids. CDR3: CASSFGVYDTQYF. CDR3 nucleotide sequence: TGTGCCAGCAGCTTCGGGGTTTACGATACGCAGTATTTT. The full variable domain, in which reference TRBV7-3 and TRBJ2-3 provide the parts outside the CDR3, is GAGVSQTPSNKVTEKGKYVELRCDPISGHTALYWYRQSLGQGPEFLIYFQGTGAADDSGLPNDRFFAVRPEGSVSTLKIQRTERGDSAVYLCASSFGVYDTQYFGPGTRLTVL.

The CDR3 DNA follows: TGCAGCGCCATCCCCGGGGGTGGCTATGGCTACACCTTC. Translated: CSAIPGGGYGYTF. This chain connects TRBV29-1 to TRBJ1-2; TRBD1 might be the D (5 bases). V was clipped by 7 bases and J by 4 bases, with 16 bases between them. CDR1 is SQVTM, CDR2 ANQGSEA, per germline. The CDR3 spans 13 residues.

The chain couples TRBV10-2 to TRBJ2-6; 8 bases line up with TRBD1. Germline-derived CDR1 and CDR2 are WSHSY and SAAADI. This CDR3 spans 17 amino acids. V lost 8 bases, J lost 1 base, and 10 bases stayed unmatched. CDR3 protein: CASRLGQGASGANVLTF. The DNA for the CDR3 is TGCGCCAGCCGATTAGGGCAGGGGGCATCTGGGGCCAACGTCCTGACTTTC.

This clonotype was observed a handful of times. The rearrangement links TRBV12-3 or TRBV12-4 to TRBJ2-5, with 12 positions matching TRBD2. CDR3 length: 15 amino acids. V lost 5 bases and J lost 7; bases outside the gene matches: 8. In DNA form, the CDR3 reads TGTGCCAGCAGTAGTACTAGCGGGAGGAGCGGGACCCAGTACTTC. As protein: CASSSTSGRSGTQYF.

The chain carries TRBV3-1 and TRBJ2-5; D perhaps matches TRBD1 (6 bases). The J call may be mistaken, given a closer DNA end match to TRBJ2-7. The CDR3 spans 15 residues. Germline-derived CDR1 and CDR2 are LGHDT and YNNKEL (reference sequence). In nucleotides, the CDR3 is TGTGCCAGCAGCCAAGAAAGACAGGTCGGCTACGAGCAGTACTTC. Encoded protein: CASSQERQVGYEQYF.

The chain has TRBV7-2 and TRBJ1-1; 11 bases are shared with TRBD1. Losses at the gene ends were 6 bases for V and 0 bases for J; bases not matched to a gene: 3. Looked up from germline, CDR1 is SGHTA and CDR2 is FQGNSA. The CDR3 is 15 residues long. This chain's CDR3 is CASRGQGGMNTEAFF. The CDR3 bases are TGTGCCAGCAGGGGACAGGGGGGAATGAACACTGAAGCTTTCTTT.

The sample holds a few counts of this clonotype. This chain joins TRBV6-6 and TRBJ1-5; D is possibly TRBD1 (5 bases). Germline CDR1 is MNHNY and CDR2 is SVGAGI (reference sequence). V was shortened by 5 bases and J by 6 bases, with 11 bases between the two germline ends. The CDR3 length is 13 residues. The CDR3 DNA follows: TGTGCCAGCAGTAATCAGGGTCTTCAGCCCCAGCATTTT. It specifies CASSNQGLQPQHF.

The chain carries TRBV7-2 and TRBJ1-1, with D possibly TRBD1 on 6 matching bases. The CDR3 runs to 11 residues. V was trimmed by 5 bases and J by 12 bases, leaving 13 bases between them. CDR1 and CDR2 from the germline V gene are SGHTA and FQGNSA. The CDR3 coding sequence is TGTGCCAGCAGCCTCAGGACAGTTACTTTCTTT. Translating gives CASSLRTVTFF.

The rearrangement uses TRBV5-1 and TRBJ2-2; possible D gene TRBD2, 6 bases. Germline-derived CDR1 and CDR2 are SGHRS and YFSETQ. The CDR3 is 16 amino acids. V lost 0 bases and J lost 6, with 15 bases in between. The CDR3 bases are TGCGCCAGCAGCTTGGCCGGGACCGGGAGCGCCGGGGAGCTGTTTTTT. This gives the protein CASSLAGTGSAGELFF.

The rearrangement joins TRBV2 to TRBJ2-7; tentatively, D is TRBD2 (6 bases). This CDR3 has 12 amino acids. Trimming removed 7 bases from V and 3 bases from J, with 10 bases in between. CDR1 is SNHLY and CDR2 is FYNNEI in the germline V gene. The CDR3 protein is CASMGGNYEQYF. CDR3 nucleotides: TGTGCCAGCATGGGGGGAAACTACGAGCAGTACTTC.

The J gene is TRBJ2-7, the V gene TRBV7-2; 10 positions agree with TRBD1. Unmatched junction bases numbered 10, after V lost 5 bases and J lost 6 bases. CDR3 length: 15 residues. Per the germline V gene, CDR1 is SGHTA and CDR2 is FQGNSA. The CDR3 reads CASSPVSGQGTEQYF. The DNA for the CDR3 is TGTGCCAGCAGCCCAGTATCGGGACAGGGGACCGAGCAGTACTTC.

The chain links TRBV25-1 to TRBJ1-1, with TRBD1 matching 7 bases. The V gene end was trimmed by 5 bases and the J gene end by 0 bases; junction bases not matched to a gene: 6. Germline assignment: CDR1 MGHDK and CDR2 SYGVNS. The CDR3 consists of 15 residues. CDR3 residues: CASSKTGDLNTEAFF. The CDR3 nucleotides read TGTGCCAGCAGTAAAACAGGGGATCTGAACACTGAAGCTTTCTTT.

As to this clonotype: Relative to the germline gene, one junction end is altered; a read error may explain this. CDR3 in DNA: TGTGCCAGCAGACTGACAGGGTCGTACACTGAGGCTTTCTTT. Protein: CASRLTGSYTEAFF. The chain is built from TRBV6-5 and TRBJ1-1, with 7 bases aligning to TRBD1. This CDR3 region has 14 residues. CDR1 is MNHEY and CDR2 is SVGAGI in the germline V gene.

The chain links TRBV29-1 to TRBJ1-2; D not resolved. The CDR3 has 13 residues. Per germline, CDR1 SQVTM and CDR2 ANQGSEA. The V and J ends lost 5 bases and 4 bases respectively, with 14 bases between them. Here the CDR3 DNA reads TGCAGCGTTAGGAGGGTACTAGGCTATGGCTACACCTTC. Its protein product is CSVRRVLGYGYTF. Complete variable domain (other parts from reference TRBV29-1 and TRBJ1-2): SAVISQKPSRDICQRGTSLTIQCQVDSQVTMMFWYRQQPGQSLTLIATANQGSEATYESGFVIDKFPISRPNLTFSTLTVSNMSPEDSSIYLCSVRRVLGYGYTFGSGTRLTVV.

In its sample, this clonotype was seen once. The chain joins TRBV7-9 to TRBJ2-7; 7 positions agree with TRBD2. Germline V gene sequence: CDR1 SEHNR, CDR2 FQNEAQ (reference sequence). V trimming: 5 bases; J trimming: 3 bases; junction bases outside the gene matches: 10. The length of the CDR3 is 15 residues. The CDR3 region is CASSPPGGGSYEQYF. In nucleotides, the CDR3 is TGTGCCAGCAGCCCCCCGGGGGGAGGGAGCTACGAGCAGTACTTC. Full variable domain (rest looked up from reference TRBV7-9 and TRBJ2-7): DTGVSQNPRHKITKRGQNVTFRCDPISEHNRLYWYRQTLGQGPEFLTYFQNEAQLEKSRLLSDRFSAERPKGSFSTLEIQRTEQGDSAMYLCASSPPGGGSYEQYFGPGTRLTVT.

In this sample, this clonotype turned up many times. The V call is TRBV12-3 or TRBV12-4, the J call TRBJ2-7; 8 bases fit TRBD1. The CDR3 runs to 14 residues. V dropped 3 bases and J dropped 5; count of bases not matched to a gene: 6. CDR3 sequence: CASSLTGVGHEQYF. DNA of the CDR3: TGTGCCAGCAGTTTGACAGGGGTCGGTCACGAGCAGTACTTC.

This clonotype was seen repeatedly, ten times or more. The chain couples TRBV7-9 to TRBJ2-3; unclear D gene. The CDR3 is 14 residues long. From germline, CDR1 is SEHNR and CDR2 FQNEAQ (reference sequence). V lost 1 base and J lost 6, with 11 bases in between. CDR3 DNA sequence: TGTGCCAGCAGCTTAGAGACTCGTCTGGATACGCAGTATTTT. It specifies CASSLETRLDTQYF. Complete variable domain (other parts from reference TRBV7-9 and TRBJ2-3): DTGVSQNPRHKITKRGQNVTFRCDPISEHNRLYWYRQTLGQGPEFLTYFQNEAQLEKSRLLSDRFSAERPKGSFSTLEIQRTEQGDSAMYLCASSLETRLDTQYFGPGTRLTVL.

The chain carries TRBV5-1 and TRBJ2-5; the D is unclear. Germline V gene data show CDR1 as SGHRS and CDR2 as YFSETQ. The length of the CDR3 is 15 residues. V lost 0 bases and J 3 bases, leaving 12 bases between the germline ends. This chain's CDR3 is CASSLASWVEETQYF. CDR3 in DNA: TGCGCCAGCAGCTTGGCCAGCTGGGTGGAAGAGACCCAGTACTTC.